The entry below describes one T cell receptor beta chain. Sequencing used immunoSEQ multiplex PCR; TCRdb keeps in-frame clones, though not all of them. The sample records tens of thousands of clones, 85% to 90% being singletons. Blood sampling was done at baseline, cycle 4 day 1, and cycle 7 day 1. This specimen belongs to a study of OX40 agonist ivuxolimab in advanced cancers. Germline V gene sequence: CDR1 SGHRS, CDR2 YFSETQ. CDR3 length equals 13 residues. The V end lost 1 base, the J end lost 9 bases, and 11 bases lay between the germline ends. This receptor was identified in an adult with an advanced solid tumor such as melanoma, head and neck, liver or kidney cancer. V gene TRBV5-1 combines with J gene TRBJ2-1, with D possibly matching TRBD2 (5 bases). The sample consisted of CD4+ or CD8+ T cells sorted from blood, taken in a trial of the OX40 agonist ivuxolimab. CDR3 sequence: CASSLQAEGEQFF. The CDR3 DNA reads TGCGCCAGCAGCTTGCAGGCTGAGGGTGAGCAGTTCTTC.